This TCR beta chain was identified during a study of identifying expanded T cells in peripheral blood. No infections or other immune events were documented during collection. About this clone: What it binds is not known.

Study-wide findings and caveats: Roughly 1.1 clones differed between technical replicates, versus about 15 and 19 over time. Variance in clone template counts between roughly 2-week samples significantly increased with total template count across all healthy donors.

The table came from immunoSEQ multiplex PCR; TCRdb's copy has only in-frame clones and leaves some out. The table has under 110,000 clones, roughly nine tenths seen once. Trimming took 3 bases from V and 1 from J, leaving 6 bases between them. Germline CDR1 is SGHAT and CDR2 is FQDESV (reference sequence). This CDR3 region has 13 residues. This sequence was found in a person between 18 and 69 years old in good health. The rearrangement uses TRBV11-1 and TRBJ1-1; the D is unclear. The material sequenced was blood. The CDR3 nucleotides are TGTGCCAGCAGCTTTGGTCAGAACACTGAAGCTTTCTTT. Translated, it gives CASSFGQNTEAFF.